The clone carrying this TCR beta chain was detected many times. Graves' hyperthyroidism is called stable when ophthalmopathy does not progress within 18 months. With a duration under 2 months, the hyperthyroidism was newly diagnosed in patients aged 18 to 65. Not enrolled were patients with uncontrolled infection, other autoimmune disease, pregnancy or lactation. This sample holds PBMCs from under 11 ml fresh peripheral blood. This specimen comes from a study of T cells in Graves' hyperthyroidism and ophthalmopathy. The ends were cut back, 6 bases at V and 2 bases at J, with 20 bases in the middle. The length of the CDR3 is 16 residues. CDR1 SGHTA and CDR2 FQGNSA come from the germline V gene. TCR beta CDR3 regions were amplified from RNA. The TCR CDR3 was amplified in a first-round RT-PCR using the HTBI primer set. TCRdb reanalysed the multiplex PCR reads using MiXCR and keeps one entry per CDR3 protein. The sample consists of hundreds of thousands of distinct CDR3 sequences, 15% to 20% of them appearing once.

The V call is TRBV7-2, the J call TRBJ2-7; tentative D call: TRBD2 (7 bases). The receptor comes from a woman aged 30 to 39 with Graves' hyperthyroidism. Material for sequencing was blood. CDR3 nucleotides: TGTGCCAGCAGTCGGAACACGGGGGGCCTAACCTACGAGCAGTACTTC. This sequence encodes CASSRNTGGLTYEQYF.